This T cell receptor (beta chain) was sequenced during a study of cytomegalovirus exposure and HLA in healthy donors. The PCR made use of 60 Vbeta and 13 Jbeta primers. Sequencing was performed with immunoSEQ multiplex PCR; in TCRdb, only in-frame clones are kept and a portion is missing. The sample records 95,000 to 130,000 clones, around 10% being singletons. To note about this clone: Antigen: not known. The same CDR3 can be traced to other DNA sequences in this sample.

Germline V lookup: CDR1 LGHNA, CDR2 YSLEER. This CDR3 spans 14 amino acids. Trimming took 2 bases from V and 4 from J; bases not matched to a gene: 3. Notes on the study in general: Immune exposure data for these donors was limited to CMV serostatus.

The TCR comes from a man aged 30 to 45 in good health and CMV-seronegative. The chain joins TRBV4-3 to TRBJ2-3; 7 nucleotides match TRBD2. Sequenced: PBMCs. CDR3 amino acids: CASSQWTSADTQYF. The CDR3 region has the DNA TGCGCCAGCAGCCAATGGACTAGTGCAGATACGCAGTATTTT.